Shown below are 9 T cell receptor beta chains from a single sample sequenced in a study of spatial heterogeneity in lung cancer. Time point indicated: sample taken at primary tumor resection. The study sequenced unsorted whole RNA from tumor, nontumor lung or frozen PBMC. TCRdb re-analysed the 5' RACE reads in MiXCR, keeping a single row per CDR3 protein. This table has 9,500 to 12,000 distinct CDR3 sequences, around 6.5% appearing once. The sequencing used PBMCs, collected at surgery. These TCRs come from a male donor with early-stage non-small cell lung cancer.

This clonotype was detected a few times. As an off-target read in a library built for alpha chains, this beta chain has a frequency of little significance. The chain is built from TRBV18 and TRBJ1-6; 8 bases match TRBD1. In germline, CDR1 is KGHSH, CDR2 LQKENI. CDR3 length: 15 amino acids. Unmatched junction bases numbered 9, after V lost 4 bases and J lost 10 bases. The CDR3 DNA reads TGTGCCAGCTCACTTTCCGGACAGGGAAGGTCACCCCTCCACTTT. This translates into CASSLSGQGRSPLHF.

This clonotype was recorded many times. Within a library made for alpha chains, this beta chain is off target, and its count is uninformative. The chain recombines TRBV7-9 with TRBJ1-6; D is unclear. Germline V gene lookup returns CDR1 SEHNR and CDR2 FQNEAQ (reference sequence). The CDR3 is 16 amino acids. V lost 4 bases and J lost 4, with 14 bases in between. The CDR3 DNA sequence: TGTGCCAGCAGCTCCGGTGCGGGATTTTATAATTCACCCCTCCACTTT. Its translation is CASSSGAGFYNSPLHF. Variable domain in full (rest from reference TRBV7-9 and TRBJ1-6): DTGVSQNPRHKITKRGQNVTFRCDPISEHNRLYWYRQTLGQGPEFLTYFQNEAQLEKSRLLSDRFSAERPKGSFSTLEIQRTEQGDSAMYLCASSSGAGFYNSPLHFGNGTRLTVT.

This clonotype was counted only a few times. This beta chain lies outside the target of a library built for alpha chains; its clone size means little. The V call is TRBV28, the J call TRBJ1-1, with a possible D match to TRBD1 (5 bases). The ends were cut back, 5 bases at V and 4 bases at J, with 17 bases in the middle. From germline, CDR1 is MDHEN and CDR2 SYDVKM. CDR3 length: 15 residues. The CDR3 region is CASSSTGWAGTEAFF. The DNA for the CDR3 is TGTGCCAGCAGTAGCACAGGATGGGCTGGCACTGAAGCTTTCTTT.

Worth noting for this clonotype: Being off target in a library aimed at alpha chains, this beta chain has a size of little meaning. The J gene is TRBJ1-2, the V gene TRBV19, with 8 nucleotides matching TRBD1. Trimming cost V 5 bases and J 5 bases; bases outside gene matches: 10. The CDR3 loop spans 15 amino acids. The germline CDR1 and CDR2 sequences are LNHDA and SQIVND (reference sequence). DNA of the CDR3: TGTGCCAGTAGTCCAGGACAGGGTCCCCTGTATGGCTACACCTTC. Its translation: CASSPGQGPLYGYTF. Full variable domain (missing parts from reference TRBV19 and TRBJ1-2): DGGITQSPKYLFRKEGQNVTLSCEQNLNHDAMYWYRQDPGQGLRLIYYSQIVNDFQKGDIAEGYSVSREKKESFPLTVTSAQKNPTAFYLCASSPGQGPLYGYTFGSGTRLTVV.

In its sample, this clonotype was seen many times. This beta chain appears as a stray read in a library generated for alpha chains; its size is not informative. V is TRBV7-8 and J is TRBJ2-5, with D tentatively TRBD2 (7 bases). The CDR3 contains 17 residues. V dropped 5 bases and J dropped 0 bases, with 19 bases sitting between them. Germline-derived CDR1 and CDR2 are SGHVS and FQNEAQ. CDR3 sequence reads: CASSKGRGGLYQETQYF. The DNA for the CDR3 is TGTGCCAGCAGCAAGGGTAGGGGGGGACTCTACCAAGAGACCCAGTACTTC.

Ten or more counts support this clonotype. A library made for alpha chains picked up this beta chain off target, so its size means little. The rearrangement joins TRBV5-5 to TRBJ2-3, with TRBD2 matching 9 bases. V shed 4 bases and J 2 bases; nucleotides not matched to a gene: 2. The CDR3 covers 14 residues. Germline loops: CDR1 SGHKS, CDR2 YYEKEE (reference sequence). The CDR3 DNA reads TGTGCCAGCAGCAGCGGGAGGCACACAGATACGCAGTATTTT. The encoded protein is CASSSGRHTDTQYF. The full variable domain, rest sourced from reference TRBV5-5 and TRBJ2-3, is DAGVTQSPTHLIKTRGQQVTLRCSPISGHKSVSWYQQVLGQGPQFIFQYYEKEERGRGNFPDRFSARQFPNYSSELNVNALLLGDSALYLCASSSGRHTDTQYFGPGTRLTVL.

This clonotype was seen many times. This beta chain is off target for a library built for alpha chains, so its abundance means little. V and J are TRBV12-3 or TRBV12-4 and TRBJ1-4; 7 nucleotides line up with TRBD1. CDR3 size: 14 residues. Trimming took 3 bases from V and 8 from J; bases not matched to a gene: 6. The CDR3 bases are TGTGCCAGCAGTTTGGAGGGGGCTGGAGAAAAACTGTTTTTT. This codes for CASSLEGAGEKLFF.

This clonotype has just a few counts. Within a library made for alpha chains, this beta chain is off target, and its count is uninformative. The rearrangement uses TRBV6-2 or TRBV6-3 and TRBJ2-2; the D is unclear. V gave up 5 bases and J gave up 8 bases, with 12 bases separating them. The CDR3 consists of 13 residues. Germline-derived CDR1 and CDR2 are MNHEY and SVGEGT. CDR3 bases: TGTGCCAGCAGTAGGTCGGAGATTGGGGAGCTGTTTTTT. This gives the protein CASSRSEIGELFF.

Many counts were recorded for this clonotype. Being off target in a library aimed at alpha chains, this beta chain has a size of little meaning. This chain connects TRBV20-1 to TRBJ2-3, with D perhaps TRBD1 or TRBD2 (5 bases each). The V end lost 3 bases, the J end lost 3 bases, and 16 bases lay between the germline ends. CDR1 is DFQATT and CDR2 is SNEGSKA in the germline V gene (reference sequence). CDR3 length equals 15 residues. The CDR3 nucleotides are TGCAGTGCTAGTATACGGCTTTGGGGGACAGATACGCAGTATTTT. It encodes CSASIRLWGTDTQYF.